This TCR beta chain was identified during a study of neurological immune-mediated disorders. Notes on the study in general: There was no association between the multiple sclerosis repertoire cluster and any clinical or MRI feature. The phylogenetic placement of 18 of 34 multiple sclerosis patients' repertoires in one related-CDR3 cluster constitutes a possible signature.

TCRdb reprocessed the 5' RACE reads via MiXCR and lists one record per CDR3 protein. Here the sample spans 27,000 or so distinct CDR3 sequences, around 3.4% being singletons. This clonotype was found many times. The target antigen is unknown. Unsorted libraries were prepared from 2 million PBMCs held at -80 C. The sequencing input was PBMCs. This clonotype was obtained from a woman aged 25 to 39 with multiple sclerosis.

In DNA, the CDR3 is TGTGCCAGCAGTCTCCCCTATCTAGCGGGGGGGGTAGGGGAGCAGTTCTTC. As protein: CASSLPYLAGGVGEQFF. The chain employs TRBV12-3 or TRBV12-4 and TRBJ2-1, with 12 bases identical to TRBD2. The trim removed 5 bases at V and 10 bases at J, leaving 15 bases unmatched. The CDR3 extends over 17 amino acids.